These 13 T cell receptor beta chains were all obtained from the same sample, sequenced in a study of siplizumab effects on memory and regulatory T cells. Clones were sequenced by immunoSEQ multiplex PCR, and TCRdb holds only the in-frame ones, with some missing. There are some 100,000 clones in the sample; 91% occur only once, and 0.14% to 0.15% lies in the top ten. The source material was CD4+ T cells sorted from blood. These receptors all come from a human donor in good health.

The V gene is TRBV9, the J gene TRBJ2-3; 14 nucleotides agree with TRBD2. There are 18 residues in the CDR3. In germline, CDR1 is SGDLS, CDR2 YYNGEE. With V trimmed by 3 bases and J by 5 bases, 11 bases remained unmatched. The chain's CDR3 is CASSGGTSGGFQRDTQYF. CDR3 nucleotides: TGTGCCAGCAGCGGCGGGACTAGCGGGGGATTTCAACGAGATACGCAGTATTTT.

This chain connects TRBV5-1 to TRBJ2-1, with 9 bases lining up with TRBD2. Unmatched junction bases numbered 2, after V lost 0 bases and J lost 4 bases. The germline gives CDR1 SGHRS, CDR2 YFSETQ. CDR3 size: 15 residues. CDR3 DNA: TGCGCCAGCAGCTTGGAGGGACTAGCATACAATGAGCAGTTCTTC. This codes for CASSLEGLAYNEQFF.

On this clone: This sample also contains other DNA sequences that code for the same CDR3. The V gene is TRBV5-1, the J gene TRBJ1-5, with 9 bases identical to TRBD1. Germline-derived CDR1 and CDR2 are SGHRS and YFSETQ. The CDR3 extends over 14 amino acids. The V gene end was trimmed by 4 bases and the J gene end by 4 bases; junction bases not matched to a gene: 3. The CDR3 loop reads CASSPGQGNQPQHF. CDR3 DNA: TGCGCCAGCAGCCCTGGACAGGGGAATCAGCCCCAGCATTTT.

Concerning this clone: Other DNA sequences in the same sample also yield this CDR3. The J gene is TRBJ1-1, the V gene TRBV29-1, with D unresolved. The V and J ends lost 7 bases and 1 base respectively, with 13 bases between them. CDR1 and CDR2 (germline): SQVTM, ANQGSEA. CDR3 size: 13 residues. The CDR3 reads CSARSGGNTEAFF. CDR3 bases: TGCAGCGCTAGGTCGGGCGGGAACACTGAAGCTTTCTTT.

The chain has TRBV19 and TRBJ1-2; D possibly corresponds to TRBD1 (5 bases). Germline assignment: CDR1 LNHDA and CDR2 SQIVND (reference sequence). Between the trimmed V and J ends, which lost 7 bases and 6 bases, there was a span of 12 bases. The CDR3 is made up of 12 amino acids. The CDR3: CASKVQGNGYTF. CDR3 nucleotides: TGTGCCAGTAAGGTCCAGGGAAATGGCTACACCTTC.

This clone has just one count. This chain links TRBV28 with TRBJ1-2; D is unresolved. Germline assignment: CDR1 MDHEN and CDR2 SYDVKM. The CDR3 extends over 12 amino acids. V dropped 4 bases and J dropped 7 bases, with 10 bases sitting between them. CDR3 loop: CASSWEGFGYTF. DNA for the CDR3: TGTGCCAGCAGTTGGGAGGGTTTTGGCTACACCTTC.

V usage is TRBV5-4 and J usage is TRBJ1-2; 7 bases map to TRBD1. With V trimmed by 2 bases and J by 7 bases, 5 bases remained unmatched. Germline V lookup: CDR1 SGHNT, CDR2 YYREEE (reference sequence). The CDR3 length is 13 residues. CDR3: CASSFGRGFGYTF. DNA for the CDR3: TGTGCCAGCAGCTTCGGCAGGGGGTTTGGCTACACCTTC. The full variable domain, completed using reference TRBV5-4 and TRBJ1-2, is ETGVTQSPTHLIKTRGQQVTLRCSSQSGHNTVSWYQQALGQGPQFIFQYYREEENGRGNFPPRFSGLQFPNYSSELNVNALELDDSALYLCASSFGRGFGYTFGSGTRLTVV.

The rearrangement uses TRBV5-1 and TRBJ2-7; 8 bases line up with TRBD2. V gave up 5 bases and J gave up 2 bases; unmatched junction bases: 6. Germline assignment: CDR1 SGHRS and CDR2 YFSETQ. CDR3 length equals 14 residues. The CDR3: CASRSGTSTYEQYF. CDR3 coding DNA: TGCGCCAGCAGATCCGGGACTAGTACCTACGAGCAGTACTTC.

The V call is TRBV20-1, the J call TRBJ2-3, with D uncertain. Trimming shortened V by 7 bases and J by 2 bases, and 4 bases separated the two germline ends. This CDR3 is built from 10 residues. In germline, CDR1 is DFQATT, CDR2 SNEGSKA (reference sequence). The chain's CDR3 is CSVYTDTQYF. The CDR3 DNA follows: TGCAGTGTTTACACAGATACGCAGTATTTT.

The chain employs TRBV5-1 and TRBJ2-6; possibly TRBD1 or TRBD2 for D (5 bases each). Trimming left V 4 bases short and J 5 bases short, with 13 bases between. CDR3 length equals 15 residues. CDR1 and CDR2 from the germline V gene are SGHRS and YFSETQ. The CDR3 coding sequence is TGCGCCAGCAGCCGGGACGGATTGAGGGCCAACGTCCTGACTTTC. This codes for CASSRDGLRANVLTF.

V is TRBV5-4 and J is TRBJ1-1, with 8 positions matching TRBD1. V was clipped by 2 bases and J by 1 base; unmatched bases: 1. CDR1 and CDR2 (germline): SGHNT, YYREEE (reference sequence). This CDR3 region has 14 residues. CDR3 amino acids: CASSLTGGNTEAFF. DNA for the CDR3: TGTGCCAGCAGCTTAACAGGGGGGAACACTGAAGCTTTCTTT.

The chain uses TRBV27 and TRBJ2-7, with D uncertain. CDR1 and CDR2 (germline): MNHEY, SMNVEV (reference sequence). V was clipped by 0 bases and J by 5 bases, with 17 bases between them. CDR3 length equals 16 residues. The CDR3 reads CASSLSWPTRDNEQYF. CDR3 in DNA: TGTGCCAGCAGTTTATCGTGGCCGACCCGAGATAACGAGCAGTACTTC.

V is TRBV6-6 and J is TRBJ2-7; D call uncertain. The CDR3 sequence is 11 residues long. With 2 bases removed from V and 7 bases from J, the gap between germline ends came to 6 bases. Germline values: CDR1 MNHNY, CDR2 SVGAGI (reference sequence). The CDR3 nucleotides are TGTGCCAGCAGTTACATGGGGGAGCAGTACTTC. Protein sequence: CASSYMGEQYF.